These 8 T cell receptor beta chains came from one sample sequenced in a study of shared T cell receptors in the human thymus. Produced via immunoSEQ multiplex PCR; TCRdb's table is partial and in-frame only. The data hold approximately 760,000 clones, with approximately 85% observed a single time. The sample also formed part of further work on human thymus T cells.

Sequenced material: thymocytes. The receptors derive from a girl under three years old with a congenital heart defect.

The V gene is TRBV14, the J gene TRBJ1-3; tentatively, D is TRBD1 (6 bases). The CDR3 runs to 13 residues. From germline, CDR1 is SGHDN and CDR2 FVKESK. V was clipped by 2 bases and J by 13 bases, with 15 bases between them. The CDR3 spells CASSQQDRARIYF. DNA of the CDR3: TGTGCCAGCAGCCAACAGGACAGAGCTAGAATATATTTT.

The rearrangement joins TRBV4-1 to TRBJ2-5; tentatively, D is TRBD1 (6 bases). This CDR3 contains 16 residues. The germline V gene has CDR1 MGHRA and CDR2 YSYEKL. V shed 1 base and J shed 3 bases, with 15 bases lying between them. The CDR3 coding sequence is TGCGCCAGCAGCCAAGCTTCCTGGACAGAAGAAGAGACCCAGTACTTC. It is translated as CASSQASWTEEETQYF.

This clone was seen a handful of times. The rearrangement links TRBV19 to TRBJ2-2; TRBD1 matches at 8 bases. Per the germline V gene, CDR1 is LNHDA and CDR2 is SQIVND (reference sequence). J gave up 6 bases and V 5 bases, and 8 bases lay outside the gene matches. There are 15 residues in the CDR3. For the CDR3, the DNA is TGTGCCAGTAGTTCACGGGACAGGTCTTCCGGGGAGCTGTTTTTT. It yields the protein CASSSRDRSSGELFF. Full variable domain (rest looked up from reference TRBV19 and TRBJ2-2): DGGITQSPKYLFRKEGQNVTLSCEQNLNHDAMYWYRQDPGQGLRLIYYSQIVNDFQKGDIAEGYSVSREKKESFPLTVTSAQKNPTAFYLCASSSRDRSSGELFFGEGSRLTVL.

The gene calls are TRBV27 and TRBJ1-2; 10 bases line up with TRBD1. This CDR3 is built from 15 residues. The germline V gene encodes CDR1 MNHEY and CDR2 SMNVEV (reference sequence). V shed 5 bases and J 7 bases; nucleotides not matched to a gene: 10. CDR3 in DNA: TGTGCCAGCAGTCGGTGGACAGGGGGTCTCGGTGGCTACACCTTC. Protein: CASSRWTGGLGGYTF.

CDR3 amino acids: CASSPAEGQLYQETQYF. As DNA, the CDR3 is TGTGCCAGCAGTCCAGCGGAGGGACAGTTGTACCAAGAGACCCAGTACTTC. V and J are TRBV2 and TRBJ2-5; TRBD1 is a possible D gene (7 bases). The germline gives CDR1 SNHLY, CDR2 FYNNEI. The length of the CDR3 is 17 residues. V lost 5 bases and J lost 0, with 19 bases in between.

The chain combines TRBV7-8 with TRBJ2-3; perhaps TRBD1 as D (6 bases). The CDR3 spans 20 residues. Germline V lookup: CDR1 SGHVS, CDR2 FQNEAQ. The V gene lost 5 bases and the J gene lost 6 bases, with 33 bases spanning the gap. The CDR3: CASSHTPGQPSLDYVDTQYF. CDR3 nucleotides: TGTGCCAGCAGCCATACACCTGGACAGCCCTCCTTGGATTATGTGGATACGCAGTATTTT.

This rearrangement joins TRBV4-3 to TRBJ1-1; TRBD1 matches at 9 bases. CDR1 is LGHNA and CDR2 is YSLEER in the germline V gene. This CDR3 is 17 amino acids long. Germline trimming cut 0 bases from V and 3 bases from J; bases unmatched to any gene: 8. CDR3 in amino acids: CASSQDERTGEDTEAFF. For the CDR3, the DNA is TGCGCCAGCAGCCAAGATGAGAGGACAGGGGAGGACACTGAAGCTTTCTTT.

The chain uses TRBV9 and TRBJ2-6; 8 bases align to TRBD1. Germline V gene lookup returns CDR1 SGDLS and CDR2 YYNGEE. Unmatched junction bases numbered 7, after V lost 0 bases and J lost 2 bases. This CDR3 region has 18 residues. CDR3 in amino acids: CASSVEVRGPPGANVLTF. The CDR3 DNA sequence: TGTGCCAGCAGCGTAGAGGTCAGGGGGCCCCCTGGGGCCAACGTCCTGACTTTC. Filled out from reference TRBV9 and TRBJ2-6, the complete variable domain reads DSGVTQTPKHLITATGQRVTLRCSPRSGDLSVYWYQQSLDQGLQFLIQYYNGEERAKGNILERFSAQQFPDLHSELNLSSLELGDSALYFCASSVEVRGPPGANVLTFGAGSRLTVL.